These 32 T cell receptor beta chains originate from one sample sequenced in a study of blood T cell repertoires in COVID-19. Repertoires were generated with immunoSEQ multiplex PCR, while TCRdb's copy carries only in-frame clones and drops some. The data hold 210,000 or so clones, with less than 90% observed a single time. The specimen sequenced was peripheral blood. These receptors were collected from a human donor in a cohort sampled during active COVID-19.

The V and J genes are TRBV7-9 and TRBJ2-3; 9 positions match TRBD2. V lost 7 bases and J lost 5; bases outside the gene matches: 7. The CDR3 length is 14 residues. The germline gives CDR1 SEHNR, CDR2 FQNEAQ (reference sequence). CDR3 amino acids: CASTAGGAKDTQYF. The CDR3, as DNA: TGTGCCAGCACCGCGGGGGGGGCCAAAGATACGCAGTATTTT.

The gene calls are TRBV7-3 and TRBJ1-6, with D maybe TRBD1 (5 bases). This CDR3 region has 16 residues. Trimming took 2 bases from V and 4 from J, leaving 12 bases between them. Germline lookup yields CDR1 SGHTA and CDR2 FQGTGA. CDR3 protein: CASSLGARAYNSPLHF. The CDR3 DNA is TGTGCCAGCAGCTTAGGGGCTCGGGCTTATAATTCACCCCTCCACTTT. The full variable domain, in which reference TRBV7-3 and TRBJ1-6 provide the parts outside the CDR3, is GAGVSQTPSNKVTEKGKYVELRCDPISGHTALYWYRQSLGQGPEFLIYFQGTGAADDSGLPNDRFFAVRPEGSVSTLKIQRTERGDSAVYLCASSLGARAYNSPLHFGNGTRLTVT.

Written as DNA, the CDR3 is TGTGCCAGTACCCCCACGAGGACAGGGAGCGAAAAACTGTTTTTT. Its protein product is CASTPTRTGSEKLFF. This chain joins TRBV19 and TRBJ1-4; 8 nucleotides agree with TRBD1. The junction had 12 bases not matched to a gene; V was cut back by 7 bases and J by 8 bases. Germline V gene lookup returns CDR1 LNHDA and CDR2 SQIVND (reference sequence). The CDR3 extends over 15 amino acids.

The J gene is TRBJ1-1, the V gene TRBV9, with TRBD1 matching 10 bases. The germline CDR1 and CDR2 sequences are SGDLS and YYNGEE. The CDR3 spans 17 residues. The V segment lost 3 bases and the J segment 3 bases; nucleotides outside the gene matches: 11. CDR3 sequence reads: CASSALTGGLGDTEAFF. Written as DNA, the CDR3 is TGTGCCAGCAGCGCCTTGACAGGGGGCTTAGGGGACACTGAAGCTTTCTTT.

This sequence joins TRBV11-1 and TRBJ2-3; TRBD1 agrees at 7 bases. The CDR3 consists of 15 residues. The junction had 5 bases not matched to a gene; V was cut back by 0 bases and J by 5 bases. Germline CDR1 and CDR2: SGHAT and FQDESV (reference sequence). The CDR3 DNA reads TGTGCCAGCAGCTTAGCGTTCACAGGGGAAGATACGCAGTATTTT. Its translation: CASSLAFTGEDTQYF.

This clone was counted between two and nine times. CDR3 coding DNA: TGCGCCAGCAGCTTGGATCGGGGGATGAACACTGAAGCTTTCTTT. Translation: CASSLDRGMNTEAFF. V is TRBV5-1 and J is TRBJ1-1; D perhaps matches TRBD1 (5 bases). The length of the CDR3 is 15 residues. Trimming left V 0 bases short and J 0 bases short, with 9 bases between. The V gene's germline CDR1 is SGHRS and CDR2 YFSETQ.

The V and J genes are TRBV2 and TRBJ1-5, with 7 nucleotides matching TRBD1. Germline CDR1 is SNHLY and CDR2 is FYNNEI. The CDR3 extends over 15 amino acids. Trimming removed 4 bases from V and 4 bases from J; junction bases left unmatched: 7. The CDR3 region is CASSVGGQLNQPQHF. For the CDR3, the DNA is TGTGCCAGCAGTGTGGGGGGACAGCTTAATCAGCCCCAGCATTTT. Together with reference TRBV2 and TRBJ1-5, the CDR3 gives the full variable domain: EPEVTQTPSHQVTQMGQEVILRCVPISNHLYFYWYRQILGQKVEFLVSFYNNEISEKSEIFDDQFSVERPDGSNFTLKIRSTKLEDSAMYFCASSVGGQLNQPQHFGDGTRLSIL.

The CDR3 DNA is TGTGCCAGCAGCCAGGGGACAGTAAACAATGAGCAGTTCTTC. It is translated as CASSQGTVNNEQFF. The rearrangement uses TRBV3-1 (or the pseudogene TRBV3-2) and TRBJ2-1; 7 bases are a match to TRBD1. Trimming cost V 3 bases and J 5 bases; bases outside gene matches: 4. Germline values: CDR1 LGHDT, CDR2 YNNKEL (reference sequence). This CDR3 is 14 amino acids long.

This rearrangement joins TRBV5-4 to TRBJ2-5, with 11 bases fitting TRBD1. Germline V CDR1 and CDR2: SGHNT, YYREEE (reference sequence). The CDR3 has 15 residues. Trimming removed 4 bases from V and 4 bases from J; junction bases left unmatched: 6. CDR3 coding DNA: TGTGCCAGCAGCCGGACAGGGGGCTCGGCAGAGACCCAGTACTTC. Translated: CASSRTGGSAETQYF.

The V and J genes are TRBV5-1 and TRBJ2-1, with 9 bases that match TRBD2. Germline CDR1 is SGHRS and CDR2 is YFSETQ. Germline trimming cut 0 bases from V and 4 bases from J; bases unmatched to any gene: 5. The CDR3 totals 16 residues. The CDR3 sequence is CASSLVAGESYNEQFF. The CDR3 DNA sequence: TGCGCCAGCAGCTTGGTAGCGGGAGAGTCTTACAATGAGCAGTTCTTC. Combining the CDR3 with reference TRBV5-1 and TRBJ2-1 gives the whole variable domain KAGVTQTPRYLIKTRGQQVTLSCSPISGHRSVSWYQQTPGQGLQFLFEYFSETQRNKGNFPGRFSGRQFSNSRSEMNVSTLELGDSALYLCASSLVAGESYNEQFFGPGTRLTVL.

The chain links TRBV3-1 (or the pseudogene TRBV3-2) to TRBJ2-3, with a tentative D call TRBD2 (6 bases). This CDR3 is 12 amino acids long. CDR1 LGHDT and CDR2 YNNKEL come from the germline V gene (reference sequence). Trimming removed 10 bases at V and 3 bases at J, with 11 bases between. CDR3 sequence reads: CATEGGTDTQYF. The DNA of the CDR3 is TGTGCCACCGAGGGAGGAACAGATACGCAGTATTTT.

The chain employs TRBV18 and TRBJ1-2; D is unclear. Per germline, CDR1 KGHSH and CDR2 LQKENI. Between the trimmed V and J ends, which lost 0 bases and 2 bases, there was a span of 19 bases. The CDR3 consists of 18 residues. CDR3 amino acids: CASSPPKIWEALNYGYTF. The CDR3 DNA sequence: TGTGCCAGCTCACCACCGAAGATCTGGGAGGCCCTAAACTATGGCTACACCTTC. The full variable domain, rest sourced from reference TRBV18 and TRBJ1-2, is NAGVMQNPRHLVRRRGQEARLRCSPMKGHSHVYWYRQLPEEGLKFMVYLQKENIIDESGMPKERFSAEFPKEGPSILRIQQVVRGDSAAYFCASSPPKIWEALNYGYTFGSGTRLTVV.

The rearrangement links TRBV2 to TRBJ1-1; D gene ambiguous. The CDR3 has 16 amino acids. CDR1 is SNHLY and CDR2 is FYNNEI in the germline V gene. Between the trimmed V and J ends, which lost 0 bases and 4 bases, there was a span of 15 bases. CDR3 nucleotide sequence: TGTGCCAGCAGTGAAGCCGGCACAGTGCAGAGCACTGAAGCTTTCTTT. Residues: CASSEAGTVQSTEAFF.

The chain couples TRBV5-1 to TRBJ1-2, with a possible D match to TRBD1 (5 bases). V shed 10 bases and J shed 2 bases, with 18 bases lying between them. Germline V CDR1 and CDR2: SGHRS, YFSETQ. This CDR3 contains 14 residues. The CDR3 reads CASSTEPGNYGYTF. In DNA, the CDR3 is TGCGCCTCCTCGACAGAGCCCGGGAACTATGGCTACACCTTC.

Note on this clone: Other DNA sequences in the same sample also yield this CDR3. The chain uses TRBV7-2 and TRBJ2-1; 8 bases fit TRBD2. The CDR3 covers 15 residues. J was trimmed by 4 bases and V by 0 bases; bases with no gene match: 2. CDR1 SGHTA and CDR2 FQGNSA come from the germline V gene. CDR3 sequence reads: CASSLAAGGYNEQFF. The CDR3 DNA is TGTGCCAGCAGCTTAGCGGCGGGGGGATACAATGAGCAGTTCTTC.

The chain combines TRBV9 with TRBJ1-2; 7 nucleotides align to TRBD1. The CDR3 totals 13 residues. The V and J ends lost 3 bases and 8 bases, in that order; junction bases with no gene match: 7. Germline values: CDR1 SGDLS, CDR2 YYNGEE. CDR3 sequence (DNA): TGTGCCAGCAGCGGAGTGACAGGGTTCGGCTACACCTTC. It is translated as CASSGVTGFGYTF.

CDR3 region: CASSQEWRGVWKFF. The CDR3 DNA reads TGCGCCAGCAGCCAAGAGTGGCGGGGGGTCTGGAAGTTCTTC. This chain connects TRBV4-1 to TRBJ2-1; TRBD2 agrees at 8 bases. V shed 0 bases, J shed 14 bases, and the junction held 9 bases outside the gene matches. Germline V gives CDR1 MGHRA, CDR2 YSYEKL. The CDR3 spans 14 residues.

J is TRBJ2-5 and V is TRBV5-1; TRBD1 matches at 8 bases. The V segment lost 3 bases and the J segment 1 base; nucleotides outside the gene matches: 2. The CDR3 length is 14 residues. CDR1 is SGHRS and CDR2 is YFSETQ in the germline V gene. The CDR3 DNA is TGCGCCAGCAGCTACGGACAGGGCCAAGAGACCCAGTACTTC. As protein: CASSYGQGQETQYF.

The chain uses TRBV3-1 (or the pseudogene TRBV3-2) and TRBJ2-5, with 10 nucleotides matching TRBD1. The CDR3 is made up of 15 amino acids. After removal of 2 bases from V and 5 bases from J, the junction contained 5 bases not matched to a gene. The germline CDR1 and CDR2 sequences are LGHDT and YNNKEL (reference sequence). The CDR3, as DNA: TGTGCCAGCAGCCAACTGACAGGGGGCATGGAGACCCAGTACTTC. Its translation is CASSQLTGGMETQYF.

V usage is TRBV12-5 and J usage is TRBJ2-1; TRBD2 is a possible D gene (5 bases). Germline CDR1 is LGHNT and CDR2 is FRNRAP. V lost 5 bases and J lost 6, with 11 bases in between. This CDR3 is 13 amino acids long. In nucleotides, the CDR3 is TGTGCTAGTGGTCACGGACTTTCCAATGAGCAGTTCTTC. Amino acids: CASGHGLSNEQFF.

This clone showed up just once. The chain carries TRBV2 and TRBJ2-1; 9 bases agree with TRBD1. Unmatched junction bases numbered 16, after V lost 8 bases and J lost 8 bases. The CDR3 loop spans 16 amino acids. Germline V lookup: CDR1 SNHLY, CDR2 FYNNEI. For the CDR3, the DNA is TGTGCCAGCGAAGAAATCAAGACAGGGGGTGCCTATGAGCAGTTCTTC. It codes for CASEEIKTGGAYEQFF. The full variable domain, in which reference TRBV2 and TRBJ2-1 provide the parts outside the CDR3, is EPEVTQTPSHQVTQMGQEVILRCVPISNHLYFYWYRQILGQKVEFLVSFYNNEISEKSEIFDDQFSVERPDGSNFTLKIRSTKLEDSAMYFCASEEIKTGGAYEQFFGPGTRLTVL.

V and J are TRBV28 and TRBJ2-4, with D perhaps matching TRBD1 (7 bases). The CDR3 length is 14 residues. CDR1 and CDR2 (germline): MDHEN, SYDVKM. V lost 7 bases to trimming and J lost 11 bases, with 21 bases between them. CDR3 DNA sequence: TGTGCCAGCAACTCGGGCAGGGGGGTTTCGTTTCAGTACTTC. Its translation: CASNSGRGVSFQYF.

This clone appeared once. The V call is TRBV27, the J call TRBJ2-2; maybe TRBD2 (5 bases). Trimming removed 3 bases from V and 6 bases from J, with 8 bases in between. This CDR3 is 13 amino acids long. Per the germline V gene, CDR1 is MNHEY and CDR2 is SMNVEV (reference sequence). The DNA for the CDR3 is TGTGCCAGCAGTTTTCTAGCCCCCGGGGAGCTGTTTTTT. This codes for CASSFLAPGELFF.

This sequence joins TRBV2 and TRBJ2-1, with D possibly TRBD2 on 6 matching bases. This CDR3 comprises 14 residues. V was shortened by 8 bases and J by 12 bases, with 23 bases between the two germline ends. Germline V gene lookup returns CDR1 SNHLY and CDR2 FYNNEI. The CDR3 reads CASSPGVGNSGQFF. The CDR3 region has the DNA TGTGCCAGCTCCCCGGGGGTTGGTAACAGTGGGCAGTTCTTC.

The rearrangement uses TRBV15 and TRBJ1-5; D is possibly TRBD1 (6 bases). V was trimmed by 0 bases and J by 3 bases, leaving 12 bases between them. The CDR3 loop spans 16 amino acids. In germline, CDR1 is LNHNV, CDR2 YYDKDF (reference sequence). The CDR3 DNA is TGTGCCACCAGCAGAGAGGGGGCACGAATCAATCAGCCCCAGCATTTT. It codes for CATSREGARINQPQHF.

This clone showed up just once. The V gene is TRBV5-8, the J gene TRBJ2-5; a possible D gene is TRBD1 (6 bases). The CDR3 has 16 residues. Germline-derived CDR1 and CDR2 are SGHTS and YDEGEE. Between the trimmed V and J ends, which lost 1 base and 4 bases, there was a span of 17 bases. This CDR3 reads CASSLLSRGSLETQYF. CDR3 sequence (DNA): TGTGCCAGCAGCTTGCTCTCCAGGGGTTCCCTAGAGACCCAGTACTTC.

This clone appeared a few times. The chain carries TRBV27 and TRBJ2-6; D gene ambiguous. Germline V CDR1 and CDR2: MNHEY, SMNVEV (reference sequence). CDR3 length: 14 amino acids. The V and J ends lost 2 bases and 2 bases respectively, with 4 bases between them. The CDR3 bases are TGTGCCAGCAGTTTAGTTACTGGGGCCAACGTCCTGACTTTC. Protein: CASSLVTGANVLTF.

This sequence joins TRBV19 and TRBJ2-3; 9 nucleotides match TRBD1. The V gene end was trimmed by 10 bases and the J gene end by 3 bases; junction bases not matched to a gene: 2. CDR1 is LNHDA and CDR2 is SQIVND in the germline V gene (reference sequence). The CDR3 consists of 12 residues. The CDR3 nucleotides are TGTGCCACTGGGACAGGGACAGATACGCAGTATTTT. Translation: CATGTGTDTQYF.

This chain links TRBV5-1 with TRBJ2-1, with TRBD2 identical over 9 bases. Germline V CDR1 and CDR2: SGHRS, YFSETQ. With V trimmed by 3 bases and J by 9 bases, 10 bases remained unmatched. This CDR3 region has 15 residues. The CDR3: CASSSGTSLGGEQFF. CDR3 sequence (DNA): TGCGCCAGCAGCTCGGGGACTAGCTTAGGGGGTGAGCAGTTCTTC.

This clone was observed a few times. The chain is built from TRBV11-2 and TRBJ2-7, with D possibly TRBD2 on 5 matching bases. Germline V gives CDR1 SGHAT, CDR2 FQNNGV. The CDR3 is made up of 15 amino acids. V shed 2 bases and J shed 4 bases, with 15 bases lying between them. The CDR3 spells CASSLSGVHHYEQYV. DNA of the CDR3: TGTGCCAGCAGCTTATCCGGGGTTCACCATTACGAGCAGTACGTC.

The J gene is TRBJ1-2, the V gene TRBV5-1; D is ambiguous. Germline CDR1 reads SGHRS; CDR2 reads YFSETQ. Trimming cost V 0 bases and J 4 bases, with 13 bases left between them. The CDR3 loop spans 15 amino acids. The CDR3, as DNA: TGCGCCAGCAGCTTGGATAGCGGAGGACTCTATGGCTACACCTTC. Its protein is CASSLDSGGLYGYTF.

The CDR3 region is CASSHDRGKLFF. The CDR3, as DNA: TGTGCCAGCAGCCATGACAGGGGAAAACTGTTTTTT. The chain couples TRBV7-6 to TRBJ1-4; TRBD1 agrees at 8 bases. The trim removed 5 bases at V and 10 bases at J, leaving 3 bases unmatched. From germline, CDR1 is SGHVS and CDR2 FNYEAQ. The CDR3 consists of 12 residues.